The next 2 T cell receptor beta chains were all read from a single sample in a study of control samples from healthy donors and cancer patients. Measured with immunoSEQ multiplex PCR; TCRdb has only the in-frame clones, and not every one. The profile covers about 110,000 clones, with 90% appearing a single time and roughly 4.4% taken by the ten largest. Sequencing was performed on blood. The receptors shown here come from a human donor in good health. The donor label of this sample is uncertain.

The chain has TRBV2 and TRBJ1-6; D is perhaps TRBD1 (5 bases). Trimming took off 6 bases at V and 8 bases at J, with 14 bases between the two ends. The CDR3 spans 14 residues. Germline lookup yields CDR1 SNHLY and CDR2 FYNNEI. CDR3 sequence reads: CASSPGLGHSPLHF. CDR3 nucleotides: TGTGCCAGCAGCCCGGGATTGGGACATTCACCCCTCCACTTT.

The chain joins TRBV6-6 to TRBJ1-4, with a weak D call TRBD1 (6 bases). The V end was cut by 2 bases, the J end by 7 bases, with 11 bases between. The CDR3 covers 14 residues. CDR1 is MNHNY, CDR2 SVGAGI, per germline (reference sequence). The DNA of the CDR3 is TGTGCCAGCAGTTACAACAGGGAAGGTGAAAAACTGTTTTTT. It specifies CASSYNREGEKLFF.